The 21 T cell receptor beta chains below were found in one sample sequenced in a study of T cell repertoires in cytomegalovirus infection. Antigens for these TCRs are unknown. TCRdb passed the reads through MiXCR, listing each CDR3 protein once. Of some 500,000 distinct CDR3 sequences detected, roughly a third appear once; the ten largest clones hold roughly a sixth. The sequencing used cultured PBMCs, collected from culture after CMV antigen stimulation. Receptors originate from a human donor in good health (CMV status not recorded). Some clones in this sample may be carry-over from other donors' samples.

The genes are TRBV7-2 and TRBJ2-3, with 7 bases that match TRBD1. This CDR3 contains 14 residues. Germline V gene lookup returns CDR1 SGHTA and CDR2 FQGNSA. With 4 bases clipped from V and 3 bases from J, the junction kept 4 bases outside the gene matches. CDR3 protein: CASSSGQKTDTQYF. CDR3 DNA sequence: TGTGCCAGCAGCTCGGGACAGAAGACAGATACGCAGTATTTT.

This clonotype was recorded a few times. The chain combines TRBV20-1 with TRBJ2-3, with D unresolved. The CDR3 has 15 amino acids. Germline CDR1 and CDR2: DFQATT and SNEGSKA (reference sequence). Trimming took 0 bases from V and 2 from J, leaving 12 bases between them. The CDR3 sequence is CSARDPMHYTDTQYF. In DNA form, the CDR3 reads TGCAGTGCTAGAGATCCGATGCACTACACAGATACGCAGTATTTT.

The rearrangement joins TRBV19 to TRBJ1-1; D possibly corresponds to TRBD1 (6 bases). The length of the CDR3 is 12 residues. The V gene's germline CDR1 is LNHDA and CDR2 SQIVND (reference sequence). Trimming shortened V by 6 bases and J by 5 bases, and 10 bases separated the two germline ends. CDR3 region: CASRPGATEAFF. CDR3 coding DNA: TGTGCCAGTAGGCCGGGGGCGACTGAAGCTTTCTTT.

The V call is TRBV6-2 or TRBV6-3, the J call TRBJ2-1, with D uncertain. Germline V gene sequence: CDR1 MNHEY, CDR2 SVGEGT. V was pared by 0 bases and J by 10 bases, with 22 bases between. The CDR3 extends over 17 amino acids. As DNA, the CDR3 is TGTGCCAGCAGTTACTCGATATCTGACCCGACCTACTTGGAGCAGTTCTTC. Amino acids: CASSYSISDPTYLEQFF.

The sample holds a few counts of this clonotype. The rearrangement joins TRBV7-2 to TRBJ2-1, with 11 positions matching TRBD2. This CDR3 has 15 residues. With V trimmed by 5 bases and J by 7 bases, 7 bases remained unmatched. Germline CDR1 SGHTA, CDR2 FQGNSA. CDR3 loop: CASSATSGSWNEQFF. The CDR3 nucleotides read TGTGCCAGCAGCGCCACTAGCGGGAGTTGGAATGAGCAGTTCTTC.

This clonotype was counted a few times. The chain carries TRBV19 and TRBJ2-1; TRBD2 agrees at 7 bases. CDR1 is LNHDA, CDR2 SQIVND, per germline (reference sequence). J gave up 8 bases and V 4 bases, and 11 bases lay outside the gene matches. CDR3 length equals 15 residues. The CDR3 DNA reads TGTGCCAGTAGTAACCGACTAGCCGGGTTCCATGAGCAGTTCTTC. Its protein is CASSNRLAGFHEQFF.

The genes are TRBV6-2 or TRBV6-3 and TRBJ1-5; D possibly corresponds to TRBD1 (6 bases). Germline V gene lookup returns CDR1 MNHEY and CDR2 SVGEGT. This CDR3 is 17 amino acids long. Trimming took off 10 bases at V and 0 bases at J, with 22 bases between the two ends. This CDR3 is CAIGRQVTLSSNQPQHF. In DNA, the CDR3 is TGTGCCATAGGGCGACAGGTGACGTTGAGTAGCAATCAGCCCCAGCATTTT.

Only a few counts were recorded for this clonotype. The CDR3: CASSYGQASSYEQYV. The CDR3 DNA reads TGTGCCAGCAGTTACGGACAGGCGAGCTCCTACGAGCAGTACGTC. The rearrangement uses TRBV6-2 or TRBV6-3 and TRBJ2-7, with 7 nucleotides matching TRBD1. The V segment lost 2 bases and the J segment 0 bases; nucleotides outside the gene matches: 4. The CDR3 length is 15 residues. Germline V CDR1 and CDR2: MNHEY, SVGEGT.

This clonotype showed up many times. The V and J genes are TRBV7-2 and TRBJ1-6, with D tentatively TRBD1 (5 bases). Germline CDR1 SGHTA, CDR2 FQGNSA. This CDR3 is 14 amino acids long. Trimming left V 5 bases short and J 7 bases short, with 12 bases between. In DNA form, the CDR3 reads TGTGCCAGCAGCCCTGACAGTCGAAATTCACCCCTCCACTTT. The encoded protein is CASSPDSRNSPLHF.

Only a few counts were recorded for this clonotype. The chain recombines TRBV7-8 with TRBJ2-7, with D maybe TRBD2 (5 bases). Germline lookup yields CDR1 SGHVS and CDR2 FQNEAQ. The CDR3 has 13 amino acids. V gave up 0 bases and J gave up 4 bases, with 7 bases separating them. CDR3 amino acids: CASSLAAGYEQYF. CDR3 nucleotides: TGTGCCAGCAGCTTAGCGGCGGGTTACGAGCAGTACTTC.

This chain uses TRBV27 with TRBJ1-1, with a possible D match to TRBD1 (5 bases). The CDR3 totals 16 residues. Per the germline V gene, CDR1 is MNHEY and CDR2 is SMNVEV (reference sequence). Trimming cost V 5 bases and J 0 bases, with 16 bases left between them. The CDR3 protein is CASSPNRGTMNTEAFF. CDR3 nucleotide sequence: TGTGCCAGCAGTCCGAATAGGGGTACGATGAACACTGAAGCTTTCTTT.

This chain connects TRBV7-2 to TRBJ2-5, with 12 bases lining up with TRBD2. The CDR3 has 16 amino acids. From germline, CDR1 is SGHTA and CDR2 FQGNSA. With 5 bases clipped from V and 0 bases from J, the junction kept 4 bases outside the gene matches. The CDR3 nucleotides read TGTGCCAGCAGCCGCAGACTAGCGGGAGACCAAGAGACCCAGTACTTC. This encodes CASSRRLAGDQETQYF.

V and J are TRBV28 and TRBJ2-7, with 9 bases aligning to TRBD1. V gave up 6 bases and J gave up 3 bases; unmatched junction bases: 9. This CDR3 has 15 amino acids. The germline CDR1 and CDR2 sequences are MDHEN and SYDVKM. CDR3 loop: CASSLGGTGNYEQYF. CDR3 nucleotides: TGTGCCAGCAGCTTAGGTGGGACAGGGAACTACGAGCAGTACTTC.

This clonotype was recorded many times. The V and J genes are TRBV7-2 and TRBJ2-2; D might be TRBD2 (6 bases). V was pared by 3 bases and J by 7 bases, with 15 bases between. The CDR3 contains 15 residues. CDR1 and CDR2 (germline): SGHTA, FQGNSA. Written as DNA, the CDR3 is TGTGCCAGCAGCTTTAGTCTAGCGACAAACGGGGAGCTGTTTTTT. The encoded protein is CASSFSLATNGELFF.

The J gene is TRBJ2-2, the V gene TRBV27; D is perhaps TRBD1 (6 bases). V lost 6 bases to trimming and J lost 2 bases, with 13 bases between them. The CDR3 covers 15 residues. From germline, CDR1 is MNHEY and CDR2 SMNVEV (reference sequence). The CDR3 sequence is CASSPKGVNTGELFF. For the CDR3, the DNA is TGTGCCAGCAGCCCGAAGGGGGTTAACACCGGGGAGCTGTTTTTT.

The gene calls are TRBV24-1 and TRBJ2-3; D is uncertain. Germline assignment: CDR1 KGHDR and CDR2 SFDVKD. The CDR3 extends over 15 amino acids. V was clipped by 0 bases and J by 4 bases, with 10 bases between them. CDR3 sequence: CATSDLDDISDTQYF. The CDR3 DNA sequence: TGTGCCACCAGTGATTTGGATGACATCTCAGATACGCAGTATTTT.

This clonotype appeared a few times. The CDR3 DNA follows: TGTGCCAGCAGTTACGACAGGACCTACGAGCAGTACTTC. Protein sequence: CASSYDRTYEQYF. The chain recombines TRBV6-2 or TRBV6-3 with TRBJ2-7, with a tentative D call TRBD1 (6 bases). The CDR3 totals 13 residues. Per the germline V gene, CDR1 is MNHEY and CDR2 is SVGEGT. V was cut by 2 bases and J by 2 bases, with 7 bases left in between.

This clonotype came up once. This chain joins TRBV29-1 and TRBJ2-5, with a tentative D call TRBD1 (6 bases). Germline CDR1 is SQVTM and CDR2 is ANQGSEA. The CDR3 has 12 residues. Trimming removed 4 bases from V and 3 bases from J, with 9 bases in between. The CDR3 spells CSVVGGEETQYF. The CDR3 coding sequence is TGCAGCGTTGTTGGGGGCGAAGAGACCCAGTACTTC.

This clonotype came up a few times. The V call is TRBV24-1, the J call TRBJ2-1; 11 nucleotides match TRBD2. The CDR3 runs 16 residues. Losses at the gene ends were 5 bases for V and 3 bases for J; bases not matched to a gene: 5. Germline V lookup: CDR1 KGHDR, CDR2 SFDVKD. The CDR3 region has the DNA TGTGCCACCAGTGTGACCGGGACTAGCGGCTACAATGAGCAGTTCTTC. This translates into CATSVTGTSGYNEQFF.

This clonotype came up a few times. J is TRBJ2-7 and V is TRBV27; weak D call: TRBD2 (5 bases). V was cut by 6 bases and J by 2 bases, with 11 bases left in between. The CDR3 is made up of 13 amino acids. Germline assignment: CDR1 MNHEY and CDR2 SMNVEV (reference sequence). CDR3 sequence reads: CASRRLGTYEQYF. CDR3 DNA: TGTGCCAGCAGGCGCCTCGGGACCTACGAGCAGTACTTC.

The V call is TRBV6-1, the J call TRBJ2-7; D is undetermined. Trimming removed 2 bases from V and 7 bases from J, with 12 bases in between. This CDR3 comprises 13 residues. CDR1 MNHNS and CDR2 SASEGT come from the germline V gene. CDR3 region: CASSEFHSQEQYF. The CDR3 region has the DNA TGTGCCAGCAGTGAATTTCACAGTCAGGAGCAGTACTTC.